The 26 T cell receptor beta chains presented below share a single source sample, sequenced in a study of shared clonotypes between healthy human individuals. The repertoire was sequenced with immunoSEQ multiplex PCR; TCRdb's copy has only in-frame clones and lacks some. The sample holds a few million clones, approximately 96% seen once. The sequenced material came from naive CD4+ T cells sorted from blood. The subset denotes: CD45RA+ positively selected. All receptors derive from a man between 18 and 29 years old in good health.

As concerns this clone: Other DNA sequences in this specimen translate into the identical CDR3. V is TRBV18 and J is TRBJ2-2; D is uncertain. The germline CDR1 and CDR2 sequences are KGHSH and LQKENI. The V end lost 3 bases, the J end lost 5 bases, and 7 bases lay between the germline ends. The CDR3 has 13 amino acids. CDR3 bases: TGTGCCAGCTCACCTACGGGTACCGGGGAGCTGTTTTTT. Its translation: CASSPTGTGELFF.

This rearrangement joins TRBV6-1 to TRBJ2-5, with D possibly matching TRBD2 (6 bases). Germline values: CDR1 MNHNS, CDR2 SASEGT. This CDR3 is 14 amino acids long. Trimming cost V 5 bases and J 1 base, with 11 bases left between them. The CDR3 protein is CASSWGVSQETQYF. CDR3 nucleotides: TGTGCCAGCAGTTGGGGGGTTAGCCAAGAGACCCAGTACTTC.

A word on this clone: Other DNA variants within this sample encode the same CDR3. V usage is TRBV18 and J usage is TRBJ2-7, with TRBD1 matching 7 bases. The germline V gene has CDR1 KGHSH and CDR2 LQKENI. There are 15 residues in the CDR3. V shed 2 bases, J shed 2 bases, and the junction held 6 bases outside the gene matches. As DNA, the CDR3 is TGTGCCAGCTCACCATTGGGCCAGGGGGCCTACGAGCAGTACTTC. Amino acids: CASSPLGQGAYEQYF.

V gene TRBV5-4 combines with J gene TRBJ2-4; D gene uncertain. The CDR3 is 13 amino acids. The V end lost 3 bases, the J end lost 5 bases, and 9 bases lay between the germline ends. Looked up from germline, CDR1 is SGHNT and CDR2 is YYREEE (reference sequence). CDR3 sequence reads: CASSSIEENIQYF. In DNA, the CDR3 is TGTGCCAGCAGCTCTATAGAGGAAAACATTCAGTACTTC.

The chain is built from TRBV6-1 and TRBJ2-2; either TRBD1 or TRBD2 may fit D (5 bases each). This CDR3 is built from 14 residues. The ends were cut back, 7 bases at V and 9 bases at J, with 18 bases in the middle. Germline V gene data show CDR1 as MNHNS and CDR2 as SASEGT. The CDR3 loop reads CASTGTQPPRELFF. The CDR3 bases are TGTGCCAGCACGGGGACCCAACCACCCCGGGAGCTGTTTTTT.

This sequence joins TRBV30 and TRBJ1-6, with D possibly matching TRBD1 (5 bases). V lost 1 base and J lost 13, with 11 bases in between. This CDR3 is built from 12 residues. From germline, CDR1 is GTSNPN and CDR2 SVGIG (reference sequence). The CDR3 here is CAWSGGEGPLHF. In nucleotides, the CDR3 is TGTGCCTGGAGTGGGGGGGAGGGGCCCCTCCACTTT. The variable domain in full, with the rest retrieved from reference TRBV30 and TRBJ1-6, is SQTIHQWPATLVQPVGSPLSLECTVEGTSNPNLYWYRQAAGRGLQLLFYSVGIGQISSEVPQNLSASRPQDRQFILSSKKLLLSDSGFYLCAWSGGEGPLHFGNGTRLTVT.

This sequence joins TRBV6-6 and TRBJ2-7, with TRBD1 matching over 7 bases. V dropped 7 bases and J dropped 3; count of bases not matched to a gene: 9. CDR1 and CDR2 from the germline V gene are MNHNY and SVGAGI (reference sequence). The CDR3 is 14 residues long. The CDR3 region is CASNSPGQLYEQYF. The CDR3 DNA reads TGTGCCAGCAATTCCCCGGGACAGCTCTACGAGCAGTACTTC.

This chain's CDR3 is CASSSTGTGSPLHF. As DNA, the CDR3 is TGTGCCAGCAGCTCGACAGGGACCGGTTCACCCCTCCACTTT. The chain has TRBV7-9 and TRBJ1-6; 7 bases line up with TRBD1. Per germline, CDR1 SEHNR and CDR2 FQNEAQ (reference sequence). Trimming at V came to 4 bases and at J to 9 bases, leaving 6 bases not matched to a gene. This CDR3 is 14 amino acids long. The complete variable domain, with remaining parts taken from reference TRBV7-9 and TRBJ1-6, reads DTGVSQNPRHKITKRGQNVTFRCDPISEHNRLYWYRQTLGQGPEFLTYFQNEAQLEKSRLLSDRFSAERPKGSFSTLEIQRTEQGDSAMYLCASSSTGTGSPLHFGNGTRLTVT.

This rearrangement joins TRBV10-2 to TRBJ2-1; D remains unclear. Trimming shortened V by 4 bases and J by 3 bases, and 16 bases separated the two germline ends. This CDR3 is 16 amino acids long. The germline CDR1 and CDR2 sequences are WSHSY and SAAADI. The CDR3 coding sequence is TGCGCCAGCAGTGGAAAGGCGGTTGGTCTCTACAATGAGCAGTTCTTC. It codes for CASSGKAVGLYNEQFF.

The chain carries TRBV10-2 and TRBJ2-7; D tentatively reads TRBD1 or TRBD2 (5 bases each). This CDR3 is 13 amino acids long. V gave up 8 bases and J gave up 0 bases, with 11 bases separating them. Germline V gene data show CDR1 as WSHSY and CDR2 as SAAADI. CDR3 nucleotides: TGCGCCAGCCGGGACCTAAGCTCCTACGAGCAGTACTTC. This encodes CASRDLSSYEQYF.

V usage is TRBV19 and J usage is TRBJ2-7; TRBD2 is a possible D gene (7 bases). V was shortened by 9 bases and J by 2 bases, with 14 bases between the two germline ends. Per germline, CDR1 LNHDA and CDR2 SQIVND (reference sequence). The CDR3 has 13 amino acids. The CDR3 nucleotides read TGTGCCAGCAGTGAGGGGGGGACCTACGAGCAGTACTTC. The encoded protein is CASSEGGTYEQYF.

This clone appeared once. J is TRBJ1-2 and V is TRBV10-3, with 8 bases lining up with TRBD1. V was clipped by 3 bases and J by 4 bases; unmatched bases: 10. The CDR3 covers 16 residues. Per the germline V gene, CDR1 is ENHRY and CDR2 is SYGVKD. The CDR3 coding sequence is TGTGCCATCAGTGATTTTCCCCAGGGGGCTGGCTATGGCTACACCTTC. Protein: CAISDFPQGAGYGYTF.

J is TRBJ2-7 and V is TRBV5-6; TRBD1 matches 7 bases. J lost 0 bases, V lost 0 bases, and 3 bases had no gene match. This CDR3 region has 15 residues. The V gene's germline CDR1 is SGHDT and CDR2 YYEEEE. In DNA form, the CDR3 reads TGTGCCAGCAGCTTGGTTACAGGGGCCTCCTACGAGCAGTACTTC. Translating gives CASSLVTGASYEQYF.

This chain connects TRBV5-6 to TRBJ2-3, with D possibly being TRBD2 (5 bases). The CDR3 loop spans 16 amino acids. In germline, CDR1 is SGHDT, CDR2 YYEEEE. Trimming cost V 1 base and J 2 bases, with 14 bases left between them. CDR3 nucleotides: TGTGCCAGCAGCTTGCTCAGCGGAGCAGACACAGATACGCAGTATTTT. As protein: CASSLLSGADTDTQYF.

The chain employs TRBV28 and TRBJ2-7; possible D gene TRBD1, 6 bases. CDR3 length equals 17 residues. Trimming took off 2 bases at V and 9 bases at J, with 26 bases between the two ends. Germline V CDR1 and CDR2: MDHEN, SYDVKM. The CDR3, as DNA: TGTGCCAGCAGTTTAGGGCCAGGGGCCGGAGGTTCCGGCGGGCAGTACTTC. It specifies CASSLGPGAGGSGGQYF.

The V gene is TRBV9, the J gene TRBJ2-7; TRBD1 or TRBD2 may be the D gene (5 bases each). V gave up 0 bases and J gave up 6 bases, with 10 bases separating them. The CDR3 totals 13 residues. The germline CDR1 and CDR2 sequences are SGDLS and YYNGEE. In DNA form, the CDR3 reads TGTGCCAGCAGCGTAGCTCTTGGGGGCGAGCAGTACTTC. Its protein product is CASSVALGGEQYF. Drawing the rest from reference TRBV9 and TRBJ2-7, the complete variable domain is DSGVTQTPKHLITATGQRVTLRCSPRSGDLSVYWYQQSLDQGLQFLIQYYNGEERAKGNILERFSAQQFPDLHSELNLSSLELGDSALYFCASSVALGGEQYFGPGTRLTVT.

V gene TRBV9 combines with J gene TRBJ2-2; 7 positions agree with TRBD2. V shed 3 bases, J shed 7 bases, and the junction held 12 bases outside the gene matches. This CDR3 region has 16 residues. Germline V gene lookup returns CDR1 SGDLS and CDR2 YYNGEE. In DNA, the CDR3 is TGTGCCAGCAGCGCCCGAGGGCGGGAGAAAGGCGGGGAGCTGTTTTTT. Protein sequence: CASSARGREKGGELFF.

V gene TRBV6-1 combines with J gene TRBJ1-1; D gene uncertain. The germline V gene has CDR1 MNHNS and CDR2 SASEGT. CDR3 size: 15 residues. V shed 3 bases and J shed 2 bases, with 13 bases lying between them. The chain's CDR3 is CASSDPGFINTEAFF. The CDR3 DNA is TGTGCCAGCAGTGATCCCGGATTCATTAACACTGAAGCTTTCTTT.

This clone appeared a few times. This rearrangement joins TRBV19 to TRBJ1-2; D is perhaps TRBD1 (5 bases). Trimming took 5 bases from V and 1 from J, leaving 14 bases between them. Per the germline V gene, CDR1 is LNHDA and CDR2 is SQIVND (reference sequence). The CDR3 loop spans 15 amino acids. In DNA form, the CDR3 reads TGTGCCAGTAGTGTTGGAGGGGCGGTTAACTATGGCTACACCTTC. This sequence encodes CASSVGGAVNYGYTF.

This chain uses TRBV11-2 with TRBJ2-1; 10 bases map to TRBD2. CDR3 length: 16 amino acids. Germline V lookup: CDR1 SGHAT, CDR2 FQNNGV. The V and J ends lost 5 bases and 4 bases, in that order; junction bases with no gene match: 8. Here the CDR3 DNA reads TGTGCCAGCAGCATCCAGCGGGAGGGCTTATACAATGAGCAGTTCTTC. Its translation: CASSIQREGLYNEQFF.

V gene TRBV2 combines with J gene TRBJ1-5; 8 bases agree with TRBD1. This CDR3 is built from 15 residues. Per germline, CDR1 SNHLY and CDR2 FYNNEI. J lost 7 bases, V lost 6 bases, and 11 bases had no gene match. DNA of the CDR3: TGTGCCAGCAGAGGACAGGGATGGGATTCGCAGCCCCAGCATTTT. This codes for CASRGQGWDSQPQHF.

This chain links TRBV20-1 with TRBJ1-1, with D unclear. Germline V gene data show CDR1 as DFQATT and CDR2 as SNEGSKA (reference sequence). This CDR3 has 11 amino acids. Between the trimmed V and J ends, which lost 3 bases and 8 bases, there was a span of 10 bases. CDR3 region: CSAREEREAFF. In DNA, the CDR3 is TGCAGTGCTAGGGAGGAACGGGAAGCTTTCTTT.

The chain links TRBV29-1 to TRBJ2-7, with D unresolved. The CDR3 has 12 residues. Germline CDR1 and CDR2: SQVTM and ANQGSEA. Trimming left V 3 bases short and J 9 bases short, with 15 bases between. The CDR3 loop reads CSVEGHSTVQYF. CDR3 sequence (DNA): TGCAGCGTTGAGGGCCATTCGACCGTGCAGTACTTC.

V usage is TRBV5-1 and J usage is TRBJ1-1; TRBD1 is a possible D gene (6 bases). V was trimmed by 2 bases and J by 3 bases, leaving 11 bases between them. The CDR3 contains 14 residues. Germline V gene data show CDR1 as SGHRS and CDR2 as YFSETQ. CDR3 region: CASSFWGPDTEAFF. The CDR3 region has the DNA TGCGCCAGCAGCTTTTGGGGGCCCGACACTGAAGCTTTCTTT. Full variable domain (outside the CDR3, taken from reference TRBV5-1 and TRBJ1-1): KAGVTQTPRYLIKTRGQQVTLSCSPISGHRSVSWYQQTPGQGLQFLFEYFSETQRNKGNFPGRFSGRQFSNSRSEMNVSTLELGDSALYLCASSFWGPDTEAFFGQGTRLTVV.

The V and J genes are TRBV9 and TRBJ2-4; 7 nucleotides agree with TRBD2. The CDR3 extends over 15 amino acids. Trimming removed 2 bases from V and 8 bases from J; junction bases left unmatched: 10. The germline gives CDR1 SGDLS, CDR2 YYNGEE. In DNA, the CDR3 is TGTGCCAGCAGCGTTAGCGGGTACCACGGGGACATTCAGTACTTC. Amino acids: CASSVSGYHGDIQYF. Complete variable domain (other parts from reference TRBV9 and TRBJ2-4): DSGVTQTPKHLITATGQRVTLRCSPRSGDLSVYWYQQSLDQGLQFLIQYYNGEERAKGNILERFSAQQFPDLHSELNLSSLELGDSALYFCASSVSGYHGDIQYFGAGTRLSVL.

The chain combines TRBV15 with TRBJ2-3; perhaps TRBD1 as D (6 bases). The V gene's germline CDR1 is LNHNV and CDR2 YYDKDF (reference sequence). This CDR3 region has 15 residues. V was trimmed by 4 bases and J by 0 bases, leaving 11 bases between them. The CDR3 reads CATSTRQVSTDTQYF. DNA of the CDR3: TGTGCCACCAGCACCCGACAGGTCAGCACAGATACGCAGTATTTT.